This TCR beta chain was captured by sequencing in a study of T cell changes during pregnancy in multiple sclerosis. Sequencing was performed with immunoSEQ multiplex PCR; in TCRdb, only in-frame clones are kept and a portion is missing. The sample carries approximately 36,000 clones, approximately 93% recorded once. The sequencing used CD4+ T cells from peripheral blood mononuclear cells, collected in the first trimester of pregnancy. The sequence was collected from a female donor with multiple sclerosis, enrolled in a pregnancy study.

The CDR3 nucleotides are TGCGCCAGCAGCCAGGCTAGCGGGGGTCTACAAGAGACCCAGTACTTC. Amino acids: CASSQASGGLQETQYF. The chain carries TRBV4-1 and TRBJ2-5; 10 bases are a match to TRBD2. The V and J ends lost 3 bases and 2 bases, in that order; junction bases with no gene match: 6. Looked up from germline, CDR1 is MGHRA and CDR2 is YSYEKL. The CDR3 has 16 residues.